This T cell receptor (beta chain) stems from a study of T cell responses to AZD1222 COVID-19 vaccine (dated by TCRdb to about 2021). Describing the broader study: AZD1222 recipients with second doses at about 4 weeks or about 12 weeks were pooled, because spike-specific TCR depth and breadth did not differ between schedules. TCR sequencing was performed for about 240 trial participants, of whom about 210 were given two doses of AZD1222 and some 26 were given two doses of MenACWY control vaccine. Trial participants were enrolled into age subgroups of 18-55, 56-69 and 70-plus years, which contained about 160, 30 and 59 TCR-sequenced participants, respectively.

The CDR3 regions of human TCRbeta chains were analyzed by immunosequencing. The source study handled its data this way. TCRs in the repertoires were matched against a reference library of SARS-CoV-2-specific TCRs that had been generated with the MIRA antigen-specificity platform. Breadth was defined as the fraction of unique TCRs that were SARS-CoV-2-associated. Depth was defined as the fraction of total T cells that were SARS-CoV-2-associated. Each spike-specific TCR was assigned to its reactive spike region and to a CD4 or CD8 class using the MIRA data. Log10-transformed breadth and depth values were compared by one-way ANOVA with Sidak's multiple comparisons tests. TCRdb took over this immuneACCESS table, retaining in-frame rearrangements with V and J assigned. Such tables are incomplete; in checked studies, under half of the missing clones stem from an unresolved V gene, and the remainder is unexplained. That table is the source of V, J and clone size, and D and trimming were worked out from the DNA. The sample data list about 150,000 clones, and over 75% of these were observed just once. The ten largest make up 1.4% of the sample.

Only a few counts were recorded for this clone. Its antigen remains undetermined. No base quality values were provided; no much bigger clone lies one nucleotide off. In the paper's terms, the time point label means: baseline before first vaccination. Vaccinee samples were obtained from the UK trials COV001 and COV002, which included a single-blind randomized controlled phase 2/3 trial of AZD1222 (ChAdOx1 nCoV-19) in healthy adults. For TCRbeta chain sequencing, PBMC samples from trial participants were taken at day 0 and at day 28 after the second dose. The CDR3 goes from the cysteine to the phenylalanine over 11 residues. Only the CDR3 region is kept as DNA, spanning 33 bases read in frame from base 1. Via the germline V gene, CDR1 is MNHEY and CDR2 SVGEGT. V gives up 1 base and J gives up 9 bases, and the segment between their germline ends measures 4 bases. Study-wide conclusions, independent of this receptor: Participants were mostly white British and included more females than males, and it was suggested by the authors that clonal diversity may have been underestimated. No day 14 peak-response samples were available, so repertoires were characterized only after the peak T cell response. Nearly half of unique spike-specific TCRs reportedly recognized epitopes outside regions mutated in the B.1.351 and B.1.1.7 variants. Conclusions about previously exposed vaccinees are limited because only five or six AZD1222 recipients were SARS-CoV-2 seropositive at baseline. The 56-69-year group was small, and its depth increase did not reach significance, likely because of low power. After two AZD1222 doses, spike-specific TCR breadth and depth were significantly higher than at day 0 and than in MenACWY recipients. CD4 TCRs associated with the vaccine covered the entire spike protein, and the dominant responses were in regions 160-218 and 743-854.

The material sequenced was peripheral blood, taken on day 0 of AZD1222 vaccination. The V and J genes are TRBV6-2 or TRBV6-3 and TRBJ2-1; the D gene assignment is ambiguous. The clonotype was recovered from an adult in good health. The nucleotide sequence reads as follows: TGTGCCAGCAGTTACTACCCTGAGCAGTTCTTC. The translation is CASSYYPEQFF.